The rows below give T cell receptor beta chains drawn from one sample of a study of blood T cell repertoires in COVID-19. Clones were sequenced by immunoSEQ multiplex PCR, and TCRdb holds only the in-frame ones, with some missing. The data show more than 250,000 clones, around 90% seen once. The sequencing input was peripheral blood. These receptors were taken from a human donor in a cohort sampled during active COVID-19. Each CDR3 is given with its conserved first and last residue. A D gene is named only where the DNA matches it firmly. Clone size, where shown, is once, few, many, or a class for clones that have expanded.

clone_size d_call j_call v_call cdr3_aa cdr3_nt
NA NA TRBJ1-2 TRBV28 CASSLSRGLYGYTF TGTGCCAGCAGTTTATCTCGGGGACTCTATGGCTACACCTTC
few TRBD2 TRBJ2-1 TRBV19 CASSRRGLAGIYNEQFF TGTGCCAGTAGTCGCCGGGGGCTAGCGGGGATCTACAATGAGCAGTTCTTC
NA NA TRBJ1-2 TRBV10-2 CASSQQDYGYTF TGCGCCAGCAGTCAGCAGGACTATGGCTACACCTTC
NA TRBD1 TRBJ1-2 TRBV5-4 CASSHPDRDGYTF TGTGCCAGCAGCCATCCGGACAGGGACGGCTACACCTTC
NA TRBD1 TRBJ1-1 TRBV28 CAARDRGQWARNTEAFF TGTGCCGCGCGGGACAGGGGGCAGTGGGCCAGGAACACTGAAGCTTTCTTT
NA TRBD2 TRBJ2-7 TRBV7-8 CASRLAESSYEQYF TGTGCCTCCAGACTAGCGGAGAGCTCCTACGAGCAGTACTTC
NA NA TRBJ1-1 TRBV21-1 CASNDRDPNTEAFF TGTGCCAGCAACGACAGGGATCCAAACACTGAAGCTTTCTTT
few TRBD1 TRBJ1-2 TRBV19 CASSIDHGTGYGYTF TGTGCCAGTAGTATAGATCATGGGACAGGCTATGGCTACACCTTC
NA NA TRBJ2-5 TRBV6-5 CASSYPRAPETQYF TGTGCCAGCAGTTACCCGAGGGCCCCAGAGACCCAGTACTTC
few TRBD1 TRBJ2-1 TRBV5-1 CASSLETGGHNEQFF TGCGCCAGCAGCTTGGAAACAGGGGGCCACAATGAGCAGTTCTTC
NA NA TRBJ2-7 TRBV11-1 CASSGWTESYEQYF TGTGCCAGCAGCGGATGGACAGAATCCTACGAGCAGTACTTC
NA NA TRBJ2-3 TRBV4-2 CASSLPYRTDTQYF TGTGCCAGCAGTCTACCCTACCGCACAGATACGCAGTATTTT
NA TRBD1 TRBJ1-6 TRBV5-6 CASSLEQGALAPLHF TGTGCCAGCAGCTTGGAGCAGGGGGCCCTAGCGCCCCTCCACTTT
NA NA TRBJ1-2 TRBV30 CAWSAGHRNGYTF TGTGCCTGGAGTGCGGGACATCGGAATGGCTACACCTTC